This T cell receptor beta chain was sequenced during a study of OX40 agonist ivuxolimab in advanced cancers. Using immunoSEQ multiplex PCR, the repertoire was profiled, and TCRdb retains in-frame clones only, with some absent. The sample comprises some 130,000 clones, about nine tenths of which are singletons, and roughly 1.1% rests with the top ten. The CDR3 runs to 17 residues. V gave up 6 bases and J gave up 2 bases; unmatched junction bases: 10. The V gene's germline CDR1 is MNHEY and CDR2 SMNVEV (reference sequence). The chain couples TRBV27 to TRBJ2-2; 9 bases line up with TRBD2. Sequences were derived from CD4+ or CD8+ T cells sorted from blood, sampled in a trial of the OX40 agonist ivuxolimab. The TCR was taken from an adult with an advanced solid tumor such as melanoma, head and neck, liver or kidney cancer. The CDR3 protein is CASSSHLTSGNTGELFF. CDR3 nucleotides: TGTGCCAGCAGCTCACACCTGACTAGCGGTAACACCGGGGAGCTGTTTTTT.